Below, one T cell receptor beta chain is given with its context. The V segment lost 6 bases and the J segment 4 bases; nucleotides outside the gene matches: 9. The CDR3 covers 15 residues. CDR1 and CDR2 from the germline V gene are WSHSY and SAAADI. The sample is drawn from a study of T cell repertoires in aging, cancer and after chemotherapy. Rearranged V-D-J TRB sequences were amplified with a mixed TRB-A/B primer pool. TCRdb fed the multiplex PCR reads into MiXCR, producing one record per CDR3 protein. The table records just over 4,000 distinct CDR3 sequences, about 28% of them present only once. TCR beta rearrangements were amplified from peripheral blood genomic DNA.

The J gene is TRBJ2-3, the V gene TRBV10-2, with 8 bases fitting TRBD2. Specimen: blood. This TCR was sampled from a human donor in good health. The CDR3 nucleotides are TGCGCCAGCAGCCCGGGACTAGAGATCCCAGATACGCAGTATTTT. As protein: CASSPGLEIPDTQYF.